Listed below are T cell receptor beta chains from one sample, sequenced in a study of cytomegalovirus exposure and HLA in healthy donors. The assay was immunoSEQ multiplex PCR, and TCRdb's table has in-frame clones only and misses some. The sample has 80,000 to 100,000 clones, about four fifths seen once. Material: PBMCs. These receptors were collected from a man aged 40-49 years in good health and CMV-seropositive. Both conserved end residues are part of each CDR3. A D gene is named only where the DNA matches it firmly. For some rows the clone size is stated as once, few or many, or as a class when expanded; others skip it.

j_call	clone_size	v_call	d_call	cdr3_aa	cdr3_nt
TRBJ1-1	-	TRBV5-4	-	CASSPQGYMNTEAFF	TGTGCCAGCAGCCCACAGGGATACATGAACACTGAAGCTTTCTTT
TRBJ1-2	-	TRBV19	-	CASSITTGSWYGYTF	TGTGCCAGTAGTATAACCACAGGGAGCTGGTATGGCTACACCTTC
TRBJ1-1	-	TRBV13	-	CASSLGWDKNFF	TGTGCCAGCAGCTTAGGATGGGACAAGAATTTCTTT
TRBJ2-1	-	TRBV5-1	TRBD2	CASEGGTAGREQFF	TGCGCCAGCGAGGGAGGGACCGCGGGTCGTGAGCAGTTCTTC
TRBJ1-2	few	TRBV7-9	-	CASSLAAGNYGYTF	TGTGCCAGCAGCTTAGCGGCAGGGAACTATGGCTACACCTTC
TRBJ2-7	-	TRBV6-5	TRBD2	CASRAGVIGYEQYF	TGTGCCAGCCGGGCGGGGGTAATAGGATACGAGCAGTACTTC
TRBJ1-2	-	TRBV29-1	-	CSASFGGQAGGYTF	TGCAGCGCCTCTTTCGGGGGGCAGGCGGGTGGCTACACCTTC
TRBJ1-5	-	TRBV2	TRBD1	CASSVPGQGLPQHF	TGTGCCAGCAGCGTACCGGGACAGGGACTGCCCCAGCATTTT
TRBJ1-1	-	TRBV18	TRBD1	CASSTDREVNTEAFF	TGTGCCAGCTCAACTGACAGGGAAGTGAACACTGAAGCTTTCTTT
TRBJ2-1	-	TRBV4-1	-	CASSQGLAVEQFF	TGCGCCAGCAGCCAAGGCTTAGCCGTTGAGCAGTTCTTC
TRBJ1-2	-	TRBV7-2	-	CASSPYGTQNYGYTF	TGTGCCAGCAGCCCTTACGGGACACAAAACTATGGCTACACCTTC
TRBJ2-2	-	TRBV2	TRBD2	CASSEARTSGSLLFF	TGTGCCAGCAGTGAAGCGCGGACTAGCGGGAGTCTGCTGTTTTTT
TRBJ1-1	-	TRBV18	-	CASSLGGSMNTEAFF	TGTGCCAGCTCCCTGGGAGGCAGCATGAACACTGAAGCTTTCTTT
TRBJ1-2	-	TRBV5-1	TRBD1	CASSSTGGADYGYTF	TGCGCCAGCAGCTCTACAGGGGGCGCGGACTATGGCTACACCTTC
TRBJ1-5	-	TRBV5-4	-	CASSLRVVMGRDNQPQHF	TGTGCCAGCAGCTTAAGGGTGGTCATGGGCAGGGATAATCAGCCCCAGCATTTT
TRBJ2-7	once	TRBV6-6	TRBD1	CASRNPRDSYEQYF	TGTGCCAGCAGAAATCCCCGGGACAGCTACGAGCAGTACTTC
TRBJ2-1	-	TRBV9	TRBD1	CASSGRGRDKQFF	TGTGCCAGCAGCGGCAGGGGGCGGGATAAGCAGTTCTTC
TRBJ1-1	-	TRBV14	TRBD1	CASSQYTGGSLNTEAFF	TGTGCCAGCAGCCAGTACACAGGGGGCAGCCTGAACACTGAAGCTTTCTTT
TRBJ2-3	-	TRBV13	TRBD1	CASSLVGTGRDTQYF	TGTGCCAGCAGCTTAGTGGGGACAGGCAGAGATACGCAGTATTTT
TRBJ1-1	-	TRBV5-1	-	CASSLGAGNTEAFF	TGCGCCAGCAGCTTGGGGGCAGGGAACACTGAAGCTTTCTTT
TRBJ1-5	-	TRBV7-9	-	CASSGGDGNQPQHF	TGTGCCAGCAGCGGAGGGGACGGCAATCAGCCCCAGCATTTT
TRBJ1-5	-	TRBV6-5	TRBD1	CASSYSGQGNQPQHF	TGTGCCAGCAGTTACTCAGGACAGGGCAATCAGCCCCAGCATTTT
TRBJ2-7	-	TRBV6-5	-	CASRRDNTYEQYF	TGTGCCAGCAGGAGGGATAACACCTACGAGCAGTACTTC
TRBJ2-5	-	TRBV6-5	-	CASSFGRARETQYF	TGTGCCAGCAGTTTCGGGCGGGCGAGGGAGACCCAGTACTTC
TRBJ2-3	-	TRBV18	TRBD2	CASSPNLAGLDTQYF	TGTGCCAGCTCACCAAACCTAGCGGGTCTAGATACGCAGTATTTT
TRBJ2-7	-	TRBV28	-	CAIRGSATYEQYF	TGTGCCATTAGGGGTAGTGCAACCTACGAGCAGTACTTC
TRBJ1-1	few	TRBV6-6	-	CASTPPNKVTLEAFF	TGTGCCAGCACCCCGCCCAATAAAGTAACATTGGAAGCTTTCTTT
TRBJ2-5	-	TRBV11-2	-	CASSLQTSRQETQYF	TGTGCCAGCAGCCTTCAAACTAGTCGGCAAGAGACCCAGTACTTC
TRBJ1-1	few	TRBV2	-	CASSLQGPRATEAFF	TGTGCCAGCAGTCTTCAGGGGCCACGGGCCACTGAAGCTTTCTTT
TRBJ2-3	-	TRBV4-1	-	CASSPKEASTGYTDTQYF	TGCGCCAGCAGCCCGAAGGAGGCCAGCACAGGGTACACAGATACGCAGTATTTT
TRBJ2-7	-	TRBV18	TRBD1	CASSTRTGITYEQYF	TGTGCCAGCTCAACCCGGACAGGGATCACCTACGAGCAGTACTTC
TRBJ1-2	-	TRBV27	-	CASSLSGTKGYTF	TGTGCCAGCAGTTTATCGGGGACTAAGGGCTACACCTTC